This TCR beta chain was recorded in a study of OX40 agonist ivuxolimab in advanced cancers. Concerning the study at large: Ivuxolimab, which targeted the costimulatory receptor OX40 (CD134), was an agonistic, fully human IgG2 monoclonal antibody. Intravenous ivuxolimab was administered to patients every 2 weeks at six dose levels: 0.01, 0.1, 0.3, 1.5, 3 and 10 mg/kg. Among the approximately 50 dose-escalation patients, approximately 20 had hepatocellular carcinoma, 15 or so melanoma, 9 renal cell carcinoma and 9 head and neck cancer. In the dose-escalation cohort, 82.7% of patients were male, and the mean age was approximately 60 years, with a range of roughly 20 to 80. Patients were allowed to have had prior anti-PD-1, anti-PD-L1 or anti-CTLA-4 therapy, and approximately 40% of the dose-escalation patients had been treated with checkpoint inhibitors. Partial responses occurred in three dose-escalation patients: two with cutaneous melanoma and one with hepatocellular carcinoma. Peripheral TCRbeta sequencing aimed to test whether ivuxolimab altered TCR sequence diversity and caused clonal T-cell expansion. The monotherapy dose-escalation portion (N = 52 patients) of the phase I ivuxolimab trial is reported in the paper.

The trial excluded patients who had a history of autoimmune disease or who were on systemic immunosuppression. Peripheral blood for TCR sequencing was collected from all dose cohorts at baseline, on cycle 4 day 1, and on cycle 7 day 1. The samples were drawn from a first-in-human, open-label, multicenter phase I dose-escalation trial of ivuxolimab. Adults with locally advanced or metastatic head and neck squamous cell, hepatocellular, melanoma or renal cell carcinoma were enrolled in the trial. Before TCR sequencing, CD4+ T cells and CD8+ T cells were sorted from peripheral blood as separate populations. To sequence the TCRbeta CDR3 region, genomic DNA was isolated from the sorted cells. The immunoSEQ Assay was used to sequence the TCRbeta CDR3 regions. Entries here come from immuneACCESS through TCRdb and include only in-frame sequences with V and J called. Some clones fail to appear in such tables; in the studies checked, an unresolved V gene covers under half of the shortfall, and the cause of the remainder is unknown. This sample gives 70,000 to 90,000 clones in total; roughly nine tenths of them show up just once. The ten biggest clones cover 13% of the sample.

CDR1 and CDR2 were assigned from the germline V gene as SNHLY and FYNNEI. The CDR3 sequence holds 13 residues, the cysteine and phenylalanine included. Only CDR3 DNA remains: 39 bases, in frame from the first base. Regarding this clone: Its antigen target is currently unknown. Base-call qualities are not available, and no considerably larger clone is one nucleotide away.

Paper-wide results and their limitations: At doses from 0.1 to 3.0 mg/kg, clonal expansion was seen in both CD4+ and CD8+ blood T cells between baseline and week 6. On average, CD8+ T cells showed more expanded clones than CD4+ T cells after ivuxolimab. Low levels of normalized T-cell clonal expansion were also shown by some nonresponding patients. In partial responders in the 0.1-3.0 mg/kg groups, normalized peripheral clonal expansion was found to be among the lowest, especially among CD8+ T cells. Antigen specificity was not determined for the clonally expanded peripheral T cells.

The sequencing here drew on CD4+ or CD8+ T cells sorted from blood, taken in a trial of the OX40 agonist ivuxolimab. In this chain, TRBV2 is recombined with TRBJ2-5; the D gene identity is not certain. The better agreement between TRBJ2-7 and the DNA end casts doubt on the J call. The TCR originated in an adult with an advanced solid tumor such as melanoma, head and neck, liver or kidney cancer. Here the CDR3 is given as CASNPGRTYEQYF. The DNA reads TGTGCCAGCAATCCGGGCCGCACCTACGAGCAGTACTTC.